These 14 T cell receptor beta chains were sequenced from one sample in a study of blood T cells in healthy people across ages. Alongside a J-beta primer mix, a sample-barcoded 5' primer served in a second PCR lasting about 7 to 11 cycles. Via MiXCR, TCRdb re-called the 5' RACE reads, giving one row per CDR3 protein. Counted here are some 760,000 distinct CDR3 sequences, 25% occurring once; the ten biggest clones make up just under 9.5%. The same data also went into a second study, on T cells of mothers and their children.

Sample: blood. These receptors all stem from a boy aged 10-17 years in good health.

This clonotype was observed a few times. CDR3 in amino acids: CATSDPGTNNTDTQYF. Here the CDR3 DNA reads TGTGCCACCAGTGACCCCGGGACCAATAACACAGATACGCAGTATTTT. The chain joins TRBV24-1 to TRBJ2-3; tentatively, D is TRBD1 or TRBD2 (5 bases each). This CDR3 is built from 16 residues. V was shortened by 4 bases and J by 2 bases, with 15 bases between the two germline ends. The germline gives CDR1 KGHDR, CDR2 SFDVKD.

J is TRBJ2-7 and V is TRBV20-1, with D perhaps assigned TRBD1 or TRBD2 (6 bases each). Germline V gene data show CDR1 as DFQATT and CDR2 as SNEGSKA (reference sequence). The CDR3 runs to 14 residues. V lost 3 bases and J 4 bases, leaving 16 bases between the germline ends. CDR3 DNA sequence: TGCAGTGCTAGGTCGGGGGCTCACGATTACGAGCAGTACTTC. Its translation is CSARSGAHDYEQYF.

This clonotype has just a few counts. The V and J genes are TRBV6-2 or TRBV6-3 and TRBJ2-2; the D call may be TRBD1 or TRBD2 (5 bases each). CDR1 MNHEY and CDR2 SVGEGT come from the germline V gene. V lost 5 bases, J lost 4 bases, and 26 bases lay in between. CDR3 length equals 19 residues. DNA of the CDR3: TGTGCCAGCAGTACACCGGGACCGGTTGGCGGCATCGGCACCGGGGAGCTGTTTTTT. Amino acids: CASSTPGPVGGIGTGELFF.

The chain couples TRBV6-5 to TRBJ2-1, with TRBD1 matching over 7 bases. The CDR3 covers 13 residues. J was trimmed by 8 bases and V by 2 bases; bases with no gene match: 3. The germline CDR1 and CDR2 sequences are MNHEY and SVGAGI. DNA of the CDR3: TGTGCCAGCAGTTACAGAGGGACAGATGAGCAGTTCTTC. It encodes CASSYRGTDEQFF.

This clonotype was counted only a few times. The J gene is TRBJ2-5, the V gene TRBV4-3; possible D gene TRBD2, 5 bases. This CDR3 spans 16 amino acids. The V end lost 0 bases, the J end lost 2 bases, and 13 bases lay between the germline ends. CDR1 and CDR2 from the germline V gene are LGHNA and YSLEER. The CDR3 is CASSQDIARRQETQYF. DNA for the CDR3: TGCGCCAGCAGCCAAGATATAGCGCGGAGGCAAGAGACCCAGTACTTC.

J is TRBJ1-2 and V is TRBV20-1; D is unresolved. This CDR3 is 13 amino acids long. Germline loops: CDR1 DFQATT, CDR2 SNEGSKA (reference sequence). Trimming pared 3 bases from V and 7 bases from J, leaving 15 bases between. Here the CDR3 reads CSARGGSSGGYTF. In DNA, the CDR3 is TGCAGTGCTAGGGGTGGGAGTTCGGGTGGCTACACCTTC.

This chain joins TRBV7-9 and TRBJ2-4, with 8 nucleotides matching TRBD2. This CDR3 spans 14 amino acids. V lost 3 bases to trimming and J lost 8 bases; unmatched junction nucleotides: 6. Germline V lookup: CDR1 SEHNR, CDR2 FQNEAQ (reference sequence). The CDR3 DNA is TGTGCCAGCAGCTTCTCTAGCGGGTCAGACATTCAGTACTTC. Its translation: CASSFSSGSDIQYF.

The rearrangement links TRBV6-2 or TRBV6-3 to TRBJ2-1; 9 bases line up with TRBD2. This CDR3 comprises 15 residues. The germline gives CDR1 MNHEY, CDR2 SVGEGT. V trimming: 10 bases; J trimming: 6 bases; junction bases outside the gene matches: 13. The CDR3 sequence is CATITRGLASNEQFF. CDR3 sequence (DNA): TGTGCCACCATAACAAGAGGACTAGCGAGCAATGAGCAGTTCTTC.

The gene calls are TRBV9 and TRBJ1-3, with D unresolved. The germline V gene has CDR1 SGDLS and CDR2 YYNGEE. This CDR3 contains 16 residues. The germline V and J ends were trimmed by 4 bases and 0 bases, with 14 bases remaining between them. This chain's CDR3 is CASSTTFSGSGNTIYF. CDR3 nucleotide sequence: TGTGCCAGCAGCACCACCTTTTCGGGCTCTGGAAACACCATATATTTT.

V usage is TRBV20-1 and J usage is TRBJ2-4, with 9 bases matching TRBD1. V lost 3 bases and J lost 1; bases outside the gene matches: 7. Germline V gene data show CDR1 as DFQATT and CDR2 as SNEGSKA (reference sequence). The CDR3 has 16 amino acids. The CDR3 nucleotides are TGCAGTGCTAGGGTCGGGACAGGGATCGCCAAAAACATTCAGTACTTC. Translated: CSARVGTGIAKNIQYF.

This chain connects TRBV29-1 to TRBJ2-1, with D possibly being TRBD2 (6 bases). Trimming shortened V by 3 bases and J by 8 bases, and 14 bases separated the two germline ends. The CDR3 has 13 amino acids. Germline assignment: CDR1 SQVTM and CDR2 ANQGSEA. CDR3 loop: CSVDPNGSYEQFF. The CDR3 region has the DNA TGCAGCGTTGATCCAAACGGGAGCTATGAGCAGTTCTTC.

The rearrangement joins TRBV7-3 to TRBJ2-1; weak D call: TRBD2 (6 bases). CDR1 is SGHTA, CDR2 FQGTGA, per germline. Trimming took off 0 bases at V and 4 bases at J, with 13 bases between the two ends. This CDR3 is built from 16 residues. The CDR3 DNA is TGTGCCAGCAGCTTAACGCCAGGCGGGGAGTACAATGAGCAGTTCTTC. Amino acid sequence: CASSLTPGGEYNEQFF.

This clonotype was recorded a few times. In nucleotides, the CDR3 is TGTGCCAGCTCACCGGGTAGCGGGAGTTTGGAGACCCAGTACTTC. Encoded protein: CASSPGSGSLETQYF. The genes are TRBV18 and TRBJ2-5; 9 nucleotides match TRBD2. The CDR3 has 15 residues. Germline V gene lookup returns CDR1 KGHSH and CDR2 LQKENI. V dropped 3 bases and J dropped 5; count of bases not matched to a gene: 7.

The chain employs TRBV10-2 and TRBJ2-3; no clear D. CDR1 is WSHSY, CDR2 SAAADI, per germline. The length of the CDR3 is 11 residues. The V end was cut by 10 bases, the J end by 14 bases, with 19 bases between. The CDR3 bases are TGCGCCACCTCTTGGTTATCAGATAGGTATTTT. Amino acid sequence: CATSWLSDRYF.